The clone carrying this TCR beta chain counts as medium-sized by frequency. Its cognate antigen is unknown. In germline, CDR1 is SQVTM, CDR2 ANQGSEA. The CDR3 has 15 residues. This specimen belongs to a study of CXCR3-negative and CXCR3-positive naive CD8 T cells. UMI-tagged TRB cDNA libraries were built via 5' RACE. TCRdb reprocessed the 5' RACE reads; each CDR3 protein has one entry and no DNA is given. The sample features thousands of distinct CDR3 sequences, with about 2.2% in its top ten. Study-level points and caveats: TRB CDR3s of CXCR3-positive naive cells were more hydrophobic than those of CXCR3-negative naive cells. Diversity in memory CD8+ cells fell much lower than the comparably high levels seen in both naive subsets. TRBV-TRBJ usage was alike in naive CXCR3-negative and CXCR3-positive cells but differed in memory cells. It was found that naive subsets had comparable surface CD5, and TCR strength was inferred from TRB CDR3 properties.

Every CD8+ T cell subset underwent triplicate sorting at more than 250,000 cells apiece. V gene TRBV29-1 combines with J gene TRBJ1-2; TCRdb lists TRBD1, though no DNA is available to test this call. The receptor was isolated from a human donor in good health. Some clones in this sample may be carry-over from other donors' samples. Sequencing was done on a sample of naive CXCR3+ CD8+ T cells from blood. Subset meaning: CD45RO-CCR7+CD27+CD95- naive CD8+ T cells expressing CXCR3 (TNR3+). Here the CDR3 reads CSVDLGTGKDYGYTF.